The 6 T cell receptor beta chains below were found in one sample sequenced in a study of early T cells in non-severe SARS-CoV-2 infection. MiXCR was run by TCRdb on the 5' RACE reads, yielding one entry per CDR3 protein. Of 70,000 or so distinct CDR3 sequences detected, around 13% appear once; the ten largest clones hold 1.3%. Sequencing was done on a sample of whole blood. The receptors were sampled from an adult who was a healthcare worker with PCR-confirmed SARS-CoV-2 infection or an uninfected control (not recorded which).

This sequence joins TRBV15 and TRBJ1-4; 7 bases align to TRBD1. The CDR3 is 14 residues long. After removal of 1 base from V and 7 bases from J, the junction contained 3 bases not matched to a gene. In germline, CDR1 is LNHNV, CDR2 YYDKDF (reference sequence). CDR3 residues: CATSRGQGTEKLFF. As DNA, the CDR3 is TGTGCCACCAGCAGAGGACAGGGAACTGAAAAACTGTTTTTT.

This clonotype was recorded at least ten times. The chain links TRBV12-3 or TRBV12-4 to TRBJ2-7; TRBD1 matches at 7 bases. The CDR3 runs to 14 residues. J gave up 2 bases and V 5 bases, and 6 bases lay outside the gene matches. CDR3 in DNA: TGTGCCAGCAGTCGGGACAGTTACACCTACGAGCAGTACTTC. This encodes CASSRDSYTYEQYF.

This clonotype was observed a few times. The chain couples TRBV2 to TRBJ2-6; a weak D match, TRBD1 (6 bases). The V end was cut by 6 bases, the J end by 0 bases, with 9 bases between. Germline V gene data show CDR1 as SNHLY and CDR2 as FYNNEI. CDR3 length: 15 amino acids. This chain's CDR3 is CASRGASSGANVLTF. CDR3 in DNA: TGTGCCAGCAGGGGGGCAAGCTCTGGGGCCAACGTCCTGACTTTC.

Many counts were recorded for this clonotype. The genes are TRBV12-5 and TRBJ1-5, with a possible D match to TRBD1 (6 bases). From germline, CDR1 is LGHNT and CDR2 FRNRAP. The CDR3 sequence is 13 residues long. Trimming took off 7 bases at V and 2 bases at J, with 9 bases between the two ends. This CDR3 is CASDNRGNQPQHF. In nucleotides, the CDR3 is TGTGCTAGTGATAACAGGGGCAATCAGCCCCAGCATTTT.

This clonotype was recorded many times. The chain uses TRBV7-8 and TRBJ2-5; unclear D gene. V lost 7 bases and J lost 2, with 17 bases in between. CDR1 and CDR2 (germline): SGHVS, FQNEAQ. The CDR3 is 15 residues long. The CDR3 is CASTLSPSVQETQYF. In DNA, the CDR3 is TGTGCCAGCACCCTTAGCCCCTCGGTTCAAGAGACCCAGTACTTC.

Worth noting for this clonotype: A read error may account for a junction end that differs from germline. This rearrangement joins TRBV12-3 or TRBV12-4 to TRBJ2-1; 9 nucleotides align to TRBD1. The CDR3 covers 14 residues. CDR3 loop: CAGSLGTGSNEQIF. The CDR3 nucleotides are TGTGCCGGCAGTTTGGGGACAGGGTCCAATGAGCAGATCTTC.